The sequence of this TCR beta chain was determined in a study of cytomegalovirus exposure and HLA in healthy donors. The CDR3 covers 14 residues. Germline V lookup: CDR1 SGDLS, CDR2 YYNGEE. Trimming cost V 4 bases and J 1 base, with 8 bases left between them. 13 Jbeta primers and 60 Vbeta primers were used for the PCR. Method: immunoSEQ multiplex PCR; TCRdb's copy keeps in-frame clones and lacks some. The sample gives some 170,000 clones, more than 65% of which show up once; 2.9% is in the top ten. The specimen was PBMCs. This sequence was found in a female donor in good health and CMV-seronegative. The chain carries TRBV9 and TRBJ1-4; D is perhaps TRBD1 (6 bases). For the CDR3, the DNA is TGTGCCAGCAGCACAGGGCTAACTAATGAAAAACTGTTTTTT. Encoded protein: CASSTGLTNEKLFF.